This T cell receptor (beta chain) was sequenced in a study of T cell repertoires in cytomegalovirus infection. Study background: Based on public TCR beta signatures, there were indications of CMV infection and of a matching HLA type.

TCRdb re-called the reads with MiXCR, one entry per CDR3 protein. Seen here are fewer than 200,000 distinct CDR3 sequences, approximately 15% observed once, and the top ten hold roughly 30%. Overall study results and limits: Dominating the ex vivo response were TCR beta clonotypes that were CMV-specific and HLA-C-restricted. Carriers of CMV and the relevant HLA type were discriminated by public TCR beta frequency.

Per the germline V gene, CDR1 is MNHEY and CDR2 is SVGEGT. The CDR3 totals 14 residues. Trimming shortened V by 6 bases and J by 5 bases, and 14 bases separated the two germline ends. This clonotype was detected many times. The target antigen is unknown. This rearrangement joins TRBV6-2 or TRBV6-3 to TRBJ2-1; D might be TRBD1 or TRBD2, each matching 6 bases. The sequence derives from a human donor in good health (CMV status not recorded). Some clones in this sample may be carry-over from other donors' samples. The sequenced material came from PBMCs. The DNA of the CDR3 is TGTGCCAGCAGAGGGGGACTGCAAAACAATGAGCAGTTCTTC. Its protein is CASRGGLQNNEQFF.